What follows are 24 T cell receptor beta chains derived from one specimen sequenced in a study of OX40 agonist ivuxolimab in advanced cancers. Profiling relied on immunoSEQ multiplex PCR, and the TCRdb table lists in-frame clones only, not all of them. This sample carries some 57,000 clones, under 90% of them seen once, and the ten largest clones take more than 0.4%. The sequences come from CD4+ or CD8+ T cells sorted from blood, collected in a trial of the OX40 agonist ivuxolimab. These TCRs come from an adult with an advanced solid tumor such as melanoma, head and neck, liver or kidney cancer.

The chain couples TRBV30 to TRBJ2-7; TRBD2 matches at 9 bases. The CDR3 spans 16 residues. The V and J ends lost 2 bases and 5 bases, in that order; junction bases with no gene match: 13. Germline loops: CDR1 GTSNPN, CDR2 SVGIG (reference sequence). The CDR3 region is CAWSPDGLATPHEQYF. The DNA of the CDR3 is TGTGCCTGGAGTCCTGATGGACTAGCGACGCCTCACGAGCAGTACTTC.

The chain links TRBV29-1 to TRBJ1-2; perhaps TRBD1 as D (5 bases). The V end lost 2 bases, the J end lost 6 bases, and 7 bases lay between the germline ends. The CDR3 sequence is 11 residues long. Per the germline V gene, CDR1 is SQVTM and CDR2 is ANQGSEA. CDR3 DNA: TGCAGCGTTGAACAGGGTGATGGCTACACCTTC. It yields the protein CSVEQGDGYTF. The entire variable domain, with the rest obtained from reference TRBV29-1 and TRBJ1-2, is as follows: SAVISQKPSRDICQRGTSLTIQCQVDSQVTMMFWYRQQPGQSLTLIATANQGSEATYESGFVIDKFPISRPNLTFSTLTVSNMSPEDSSIYLCSVEQGDGYTFGSGTRLTVV.

V and J are TRBV6-5 and TRBJ1-2; D is possibly TRBD1 (5 bases). V was trimmed by 5 bases and J by 0 bases, leaving 7 bases between them. The CDR3 has 13 residues. From germline, CDR1 is MNHEY and CDR2 SVGAGI. The CDR3 protein is CASSRQSNYGYTF. In nucleotides, the CDR3 is TGTGCCAGCAGTCGACAGTCTAACTATGGCTACACCTTC.

The chain employs TRBV10-1 and TRBJ2-7, with D perhaps matching TRBD1 (5 bases). The CDR3 is made up of 13 amino acids. The V and J ends lost 6 bases and 3 bases respectively, with 12 bases between them. CDR1 WNHNN and CDR2 SYGVQD come from the germline V gene (reference sequence). Written as DNA, the CDR3 is TGCGCCAGCAGCATGGGTACAGGCTACGAGCAGTACTTC. Translating gives CASSMGTGYEQYF.

This chain joins TRBV30 and TRBJ1-1; D remains ambiguous. The CDR3 covers 11 residues. Trimming took off 5 bases at V and 11 bases at J, with 15 bases between the two ends. In germline, CDR1 is GTSNPN, CDR2 SVGIG (reference sequence). The CDR3: CAWAREGTAFF. CDR3 coding DNA: TGTGCCTGGGCAAGAGAGGGAACGGCTTTCTTT.

The chain employs TRBV10-3 and TRBJ2-5; tentatively, D is TRBD1 (5 bases). The germline V gene has CDR1 ENHRY and CDR2 SYGVKD. V gave up 0 bases and J gave up 2 bases, with 10 bases separating them. The CDR3 is 15 amino acids. CDR3 nucleotides: TGTGCCATCAGTGAGTCGGCAGGGCGGCAAGAGACCCAGTACTTC. It codes for CAISESAGRQETQYF.

The genes are TRBV6-1 and TRBJ1-2; no reliable D call. With 2 bases removed from V and 2 bases from J, the gap between germline ends came to 12 bases. Germline assignment: CDR1 MNHNS and CDR2 SASEGT. CDR3 length: 15 residues. The CDR3 loop reads CASSELVAPNYGYTF. The CDR3 DNA follows: TGTGCCAGCAGTGAATTAGTGGCCCCGAACTATGGCTACACCTTC.

V is TRBV10-1 and J is TRBJ2-5; tentatively, D is TRBD2 (5 bases). The CDR3 covers 15 residues. The V gene lost 2 bases and the J gene lost 5 bases, with 15 bases spanning the gap. CDR1 and CDR2 from the germline V gene are WNHNN and SYGVQD (reference sequence). CDR3 loop: CASSEGRRGQETQYF. CDR3 nucleotide sequence: TGCGCCAGCAGTGAGGGTCGTCGGGGTCAGGAGACCCAGTACTTC.

The genes are TRBV4-1 and TRBJ2-1; TRBD2 agrees at 7 bases. This CDR3 contains 15 residues. J lost 9 bases, V lost 1 base, and 9 bases had no gene match. Germline V gene sequence: CDR1 MGHRA, CDR2 YSYEKL. The CDR3 reads CASSQVLAEAFEQFF. The DNA of the CDR3 is TGCGCCAGCAGCCAAGTTCTAGCGGAGGCCTTTGAGCAGTTCTTC.

This clone is a singleton in its sample. This chain links TRBV11-3 with TRBJ2-1; a possible D gene is TRBD1 (6 bases). Deletions cut 5 bases from V and 8 bases from J, with 19 bases between. The CDR3 totals 15 residues. Germline V CDR1 and CDR2: SGHNT, YENEEA. The CDR3 sequence is CASSLRQTGLDEQFF. CDR3 bases: TGTGCCAGCAGCCTCCGTCAGACAGGATTGGATGAGCAGTTCTTC.

V gene TRBV28 combines with J gene TRBJ2-3; the D gene is possibly TRBD1 (6 bases). V dropped 5 bases and J dropped 4 bases, with 13 bases sitting between them. Germline CDR1 and CDR2: MDHEN and SYDVKM. The CDR3 is made up of 14 amino acids. The CDR3 here is CASSGYRVPDTQYF. The CDR3 DNA sequence: TGTGCCAGCAGTGGGTACAGGGTTCCAGATACGCAGTATTTT.

Sample share makes this clone medium-sized. This chain uses TRBV2 with TRBJ2-1; D call uncertain. The CDR3 extends over 13 amino acids. Trimming removed 4 bases from V and 5 bases from J, with 9 bases in between. Germline CDR1 and CDR2: SNHLY and FYNNEI. Here the CDR3 reads CASSVNRDNEQFF. Here the CDR3 DNA reads TGTGCCAGCAGTGTAAACCGGGACAATGAGCAGTTCTTC.

V and J are TRBV27 and TRBJ2-1; 7 nucleotides line up with TRBD2. This CDR3 has 17 residues. Trimming cost V 5 bases and J 4 bases; bases outside gene matches: 14. Germline V gene sequence: CDR1 MNHEY, CDR2 SMNVEV (reference sequence). The CDR3 nucleotides are TGTGCCAGCAGTCCACGTGGGTCCTCTAGCGGATACAATGAGCAGTTCTTC. It codes for CASSPRGSSSGYNEQFF.

This chain joins TRBV6-5 and TRBJ1-6, with a tentative D call TRBD1 (6 bases). CDR3 length: 13 amino acids. Germline V lookup: CDR1 MNHEY, CDR2 SVGAGI. Trimming took off 7 bases at V and 9 bases at J, with 13 bases between the two ends. The CDR3: CASNQGFGSPLHF. DNA of the CDR3: TGTGCCAGCAATCAGGGGTTCGGTTCACCCCTCCACTTT.

The gene calls are TRBV19 and TRBJ2-7; D is perhaps TRBD1 or TRBD2 (5 bases each). Germline values: CDR1 LNHDA, CDR2 SQIVND (reference sequence). The CDR3 contains 14 residues. V lost 6 bases to trimming and J lost 1 base, with 13 bases between them. The CDR3 sequence is CASSVRDGSYEQYF. In DNA, the CDR3 is TGTGCCAGTAGCGTCCGGGACGGTTCCTACGAGCAGTACTTC.

This chain joins TRBV28 and TRBJ1-1; D is possibly TRBD1 (5 bases). The CDR3 has 14 amino acids. The germline V gene has CDR1 MDHEN and CDR2 SYDVKM. V lost 5 bases to trimming and J lost 2 bases, with 12 bases between them. The CDR3 reads CASSPGGTNTEAFF. Here the CDR3 DNA reads TGTGCCAGCAGTCCAGGTGGGACCAACACTGAAGCTTTCTTT.

This clone is termed medium-sized. The chain carries TRBV7-8 and TRBJ1-1; D gene uncertain. CDR1 is SGHVS, CDR2 FQNEAQ, per germline. The germline V and J ends were trimmed by 1 base and 2 bases, with 5 bases remaining between them. The CDR3 spans 13 residues. CDR3 DNA sequence: TGTGCCAGCAGCTTAGAGGGAAACACTGAAGCTTTCTTT. This codes for CASSLEGNTEAFF. The variable domain in full, completed from reference TRBV7-8 and TRBJ1-1, reads GAGVSQSPRYKVAKRGQDVALRCDPISGHVSLFWYQQALGQGPEFLTYFQNEAQLDKSGLPSDRFFAERPEGSVSTLKIQRTQQEDSAVYLCASSLEGNTEAFFGQGTRLTVV.

J is TRBJ1-4 and V is TRBV4-2, with a tentative D call TRBD1 (6 bases). This CDR3 is built from 15 residues. V was pared by 1 base and J by 8 bases, with 14 bases between. From germline, CDR1 is LGHNA and CDR2 YNFKEQ. The CDR3 DNA follows: TGTGCCAGCAGCCAAGTTTTAGGGGGTGAGGAAAAACTGTTTTTT. Protein: CASSQVLGGEEKLFF.

The chain joins TRBV7-2 to TRBJ1-2; D might be TRBD1 (6 bases). The germline gives CDR1 SGHTA, CDR2 FQGNSA. V was pared by 2 bases and J by 8 bases, with 12 bases between. This CDR3 spans 13 amino acids. CDR3 in amino acids: CASSLNRVDGYTF. In nucleotides, the CDR3 is TGTGCCAGCAGCTTAAACAGGGTCGACGGCTACACCTTC.

This sequence joins TRBV2 and TRBJ2-2; no firm D call. The CDR3 is made up of 13 amino acids. Germline CDR1 is SNHLY and CDR2 is FYNNEI. V dropped 5 bases and J dropped 4 bases, with 8 bases sitting between them. The CDR3 DNA sequence: TGTGCCAGCAGTTGGTCCTTCACCGGGGAGCTGTTTTTT. It encodes CASSWSFTGELFF.

This rearrangement joins TRBV7-8 to TRBJ2-2; TRBD2 aligns across 7 bases. This CDR3 has 16 residues. J was trimmed by 2 bases and V by 2 bases; bases with no gene match: 5. Per germline, CDR1 SGHVS and CDR2 FQNEAQ. CDR3 coding DNA: TGTGCCAGCAGCTTAAGGAGCGGGGCCAACACCGGGGAGCTGTTTTTT. Amino acid sequence: CASSLRSGANTGELFF.

V is TRBV10-1 and J is TRBJ2-3, with D perhaps being TRBD1 or TRBD2 (6 bases each). Germline CDR1 is WNHNN and CDR2 is SYGVQD (reference sequence). V lost 2 bases and J 4 bases, leaving 10 bases between the germline ends. The CDR3 extends over 14 amino acids. CDR3 loop: CASSEGGPADTQYF. The CDR3 coding sequence is TGCGCCAGCAGTGAGGGGGGGCCAGCAGATACGCAGTATTTT.

The gene calls are TRBV6-1 and TRBJ1-4; D not resolved. This CDR3 is 15 amino acids long. Germline-derived CDR1 and CDR2 are MNHNS and SASEGT. The germline V and J ends were trimmed by 0 bases and 5 bases, with 10 bases remaining between them. The CDR3 nucleotides read TGTGCCAGCAGTGAAGCTTCGGGAGGAAATGAAAAACTGTTTTTT. It is translated as CASSEASGGNEKLFF.

This chain uses TRBV6-6 with TRBJ2-5; 8 positions match TRBD1. The CDR3 is made up of 15 amino acids. Germline V gives CDR1 MNHNY, CDR2 SVGAGI (reference sequence). V was clipped by 0 bases and J by 5 bases; unmatched bases: 5. The CDR3 DNA sequence: TGTGCCAGCAGTTACTCTCGACAGGGGTTCGAGACCCAGTACTTC. Residues: CASSYSRQGFETQYF.